This T cell receptor beta chain was profiled in a study of CD8+CD57+ T cells in acquired aplastic anemia. Genomic DNA constituted the template upon which TCR beta VDJ and CDR3 profiling was performed. TCRdb re-called the reads through MiXCR, storing one row per CDR3 protein. The table lists 150,000 to 200,000 distinct CDR3 sequences, roughly 40% of them singletons. CDR3 length equals 13 residues. V lost 2 bases and J lost 5, with 7 bases in between. Germline V gene lookup returns CDR1 LNHDA and CDR2 SQIVND (reference sequence). Of note for this clonotype: The antigen is not known.

Study results and caveats: Patients and controls shared just under 30 CD8+ CDR3 sequences.

The TCR sequence derives from a human donor in good health. The chain is built from TRBV19 and TRBJ2-1; D call uncertain. The sequenced sample was sorted CD4+, CD8+, or CD8+CD57+ T cells (not recorded which) from PBMCs. In DNA, the CDR3 is TGTGCCAGTAGTATAAGGCTCCACAATGAGCAGTTCTTC. It is translated as CASSIRLHNEQFF. The entire variable domain, with the rest obtained from reference TRBV19 and TRBJ2-1, is as follows: DGGITQSPKYLFRKEGQNVTLSCEQNLNHDAMYWYRQDPGQGLRLIYYSQIVNDFQKGDIAEGYSVSREKKESFPLTVTSAQKNPTAFYLCASSIRLHNEQFFGPGTRLTVL.